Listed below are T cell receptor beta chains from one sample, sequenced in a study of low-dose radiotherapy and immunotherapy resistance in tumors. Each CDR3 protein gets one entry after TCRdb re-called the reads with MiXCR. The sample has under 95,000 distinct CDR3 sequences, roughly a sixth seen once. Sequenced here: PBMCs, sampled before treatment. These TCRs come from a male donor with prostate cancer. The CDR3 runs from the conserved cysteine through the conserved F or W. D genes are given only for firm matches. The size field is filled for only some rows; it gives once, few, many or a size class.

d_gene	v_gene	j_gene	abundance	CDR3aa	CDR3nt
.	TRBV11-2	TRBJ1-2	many	CASSLGPGTDYGYTF	TGTGCCAGCAGCTTAGGACCCGGGACGGACTATGGCTACACCTTC
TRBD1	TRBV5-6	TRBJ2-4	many	CASSRVQGSLKNIQYF	TGTGCCAGCAGCCGCGTACAGGGGTCCCTAAAAAACATTCAGTACTTC
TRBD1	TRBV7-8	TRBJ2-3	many	CASSLEGARTDTQYF	TGTGCCAGCAGCTTAGAGGGGGCCCGGACAGATACGCAGTATTTT
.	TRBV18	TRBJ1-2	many	CASSPSVRQDYGYTF	TGTGCCAGCTCACCATCGGTAAGGCAGGACTATGGCTACACCTTC
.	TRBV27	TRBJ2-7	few	CASSGRGVPYYEQYF	TGTGCCAGCAGCGGAAGGGGGGTCCCATACTACGAGCAGTACTTC
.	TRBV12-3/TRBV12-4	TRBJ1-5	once	CASSLLQNQPQHF	TGTGCCAGCAGTTTGCTCCAGAATCAGCCCCAGCATTTT
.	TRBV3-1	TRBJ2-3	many	CASSRSTSGTDTQYF	TGTGCCAGCAGCCGATCCACCTCGGGCACAGATACGCAGTATTTT
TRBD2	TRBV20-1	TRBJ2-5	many	CSARDSASGGARQETQYF	TGCAGTGCTAGAGATTCGGCTAGCGGGGGGGCTAGGCAAGAGACCCAGTACTTC
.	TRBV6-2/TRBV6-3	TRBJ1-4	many	CASSPGVTNEKLFF	TGTGCCAGCAGTCCAGGGGTAACTAATGAAAAACTGTTTTTT
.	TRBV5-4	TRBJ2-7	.	CASSVGASYEQYF	TGTGCCAGCAGCGTGGGGGCCTCCTACGAGCAGTACTTC
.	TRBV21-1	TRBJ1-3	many	CASSKGRDSSSSGNTIYF	TGTGCCAGCAGCAAAGGCCGGGACAGTTCGTCCTCTGGAAACACCATATATTTT
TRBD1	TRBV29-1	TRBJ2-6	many	CSVDGTGNGANVLTF	TGCAGCGTCGACGGGACAGGGAATGGGGCCAACGTCCTGACTTTC
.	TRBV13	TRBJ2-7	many	CASSSPRTGEGEQYF	TGTGCCAGCAGCTCCCCTCGTACGGGGGAAGGGGAGCAGTACTTC
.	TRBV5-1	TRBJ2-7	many	CASSLGQIYEQYF	TGCGCCAGCAGCTTGGGACAGATCTACGAGCAGTACTTC
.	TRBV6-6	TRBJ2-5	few	CASSYSKSAKTQYF	TGTGCCAGCAGTTACTCGAAATCCGCAAAGACCCAGTACTTC
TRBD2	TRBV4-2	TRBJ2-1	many	CASSQDPSGGAANEQFF	TGTGCCAGCAGCCAAGATCCAAGCGGGGGGGCCGCCAATGAGCAGTTCTTC
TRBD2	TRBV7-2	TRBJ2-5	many	CASSSSVGGGETQYF	TGTGCCAGCAGCTCTAGCGTGGGGGGGGGAGAGACCCAGTACTTC
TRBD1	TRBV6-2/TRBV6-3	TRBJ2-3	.	CASTPLTGPDTQYF	TGTGCCAGCACCCCATTGACAGGGCCGGATACGCAGTATTTT
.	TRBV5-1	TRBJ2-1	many	CASSLGDNEEQFF	TGCGCCAGCAGCTTGGGGGACAATGAAGAGCAGTTCTTC
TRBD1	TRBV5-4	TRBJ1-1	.	CASSPSRQGPTEAFF	TGTGCCAGCAGCCCGTCTCGACAGGGGCCTACTGAAGCTTTCTTT
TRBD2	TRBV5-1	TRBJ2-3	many	CASSLGLAREDTQYF	TGTGCCAGCAGCCTGGGACTAGCACGGGAAGATACGCAGTATTTT
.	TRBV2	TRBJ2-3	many	CASRVSDTQYF	TGTGCCAGCAGGGTCTCAGATACGCAGTATTTT
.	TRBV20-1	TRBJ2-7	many	CSARRAYEQYF	TGCAGTGCTAGGCGGGCCTACGAGCAGTACTTC
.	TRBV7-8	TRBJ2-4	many	CASSLSWRAKNIQYF	TGTGCCAGCAGCCTTTCATGGAGAGCCAAAAACATTCAGTACTTC
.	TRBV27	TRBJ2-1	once	CASIPTSASSYNEQFF	TGTGCCAGCATCCCCACGAGCGCGAGCTCCTACAATGAGCAGTTCTTC
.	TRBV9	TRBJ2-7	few	CASSPPTAYEQYF	TGTGCCAGCAGCCCACCGACCGCCTACGAGCAGTACTTC
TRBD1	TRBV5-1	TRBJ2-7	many	CASSVSGTGYYEQYF	TGCGCCAGCAGCGTCTCCGGGACAGGGTACTACGAGCAGTACTTC
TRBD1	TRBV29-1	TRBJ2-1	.	CSVDGPPGQKLYNEQFF	TGCAGCGTTGATGGGCCCCCGGGACAGAAGTTATACAATGAGCAGTTCTTC
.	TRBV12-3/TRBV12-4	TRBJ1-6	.	CASSLDVSPLHF	TGTGCCAGCAGTTTGGACGTTTCACCCCTCCACTTT
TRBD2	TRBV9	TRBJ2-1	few	CASSPQTSGGTRGAYNEQFF	TGTGCCAGCAGCCCCCAGACTAGCGGGGGAACCCGGGGGGCCTACAATGAGCAGTTCTTC
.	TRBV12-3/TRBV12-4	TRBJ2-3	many	CASSLRPFSTDTQYF	TGTGCCAGCAGTTTGAGGCCTTTTTCCACAGATACGCAGTATTTT
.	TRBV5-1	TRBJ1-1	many	CASSLDGADGTEAFF	TGCGCCAGCAGCTTGGACGGGGCGGATGGAACTGAAGCTTTCTTT
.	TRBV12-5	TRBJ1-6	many	CASGLWGRGSPLHF	TGTGCTAGTGGTTTGTGGGGTCGGGGTTCACCCCTCCACTTT
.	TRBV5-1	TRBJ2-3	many	CASRERGSTDTQYF	TGCGCCAGCCGGGAAAGGGGGAGCACAGATACGCAGTATTTT
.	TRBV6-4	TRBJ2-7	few	CASYTGPQGYEQYF	TGTGCCAGCTATACCGGGCCACAGGGATACGAGCAGTACTTC
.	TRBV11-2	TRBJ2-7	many	CASSFNRLAYEQYF	TGTGCCAGCAGCTTCAACAGACTGGCGTACGAGCAGTACTTC
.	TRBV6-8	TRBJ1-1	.	CASSYGEVNTEAFF	TGTGCCAGCAGTTACGGGGAGGTGAACACTGAAGCTTTCTTT
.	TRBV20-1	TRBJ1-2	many	CSAEDGATADGYTF	TGCAGTGCAGAGGATGGGGCAACTGCAGATGGCTACACCTTC
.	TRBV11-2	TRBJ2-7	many	CASSINSPYEQYF	TGTGCCAGCAGCATCAACTCGCCCTACGAGCAGTACTTC
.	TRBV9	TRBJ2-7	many	CASSVAGTYEQYF	TGTGCCAGCAGTGTGGCAGGGACCTACGAGCAGTACTTC
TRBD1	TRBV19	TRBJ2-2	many	CASSMRDRGDTGELFF	TGTGCCAGTAGTATGCGGGACAGGGGGGACACCGGGGAGCTGTTTTTT
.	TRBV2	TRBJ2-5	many	CASRIDWGDQETQYF	TGTGCCAGCAGGATTGACTGGGGGGATCAAGAGACCCAGTACTTC
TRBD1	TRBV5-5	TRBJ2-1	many	CASSKTPGQGSSYNEQFF	TGTGCCAGCAGCAAAACGCCGGGACAGGGAAGCTCCTACAATGAGCAGTTCTTC
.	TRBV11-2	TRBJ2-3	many	CASSNQQADTQYF	TGTGCCAGCAGCAACCAACAGGCAGATACGCAGTATTTT
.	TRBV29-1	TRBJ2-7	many	CSVLVGWSDEQYF	TGCAGCGTGCTGGTGGGGTGGAGCGACGAGCAGTACTTC
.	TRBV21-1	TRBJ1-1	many	CASSLGFVNTEAFF	TGTGCCAGCAGCCTGGGGTTTGTGAACACTGAAGCTTTCTTT
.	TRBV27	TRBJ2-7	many	CASSSATSSYEQYF	TGTGCCAGCAGTTCGGCCACCAGCTCCTACGAGCAGTACTTC
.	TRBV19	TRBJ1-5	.	CASRAYNQPQHF	TGTGCCAGCCGGGCCTACAATCAGCCCCAGCATTTT
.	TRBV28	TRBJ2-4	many	CASSLSQENIQYF	TGTGCCAGCAGTTTATCACAGGAAAACATTCAGTACTTC
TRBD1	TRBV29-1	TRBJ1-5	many	CSAMTGGDQPQHF	TGCAGCGCAATGACAGGGGGCGATCAGCCCCAGCATTTT
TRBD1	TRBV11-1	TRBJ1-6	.	CASSTGTGHLSNSPLHF	TGTGCCAGCAGTACCGGGACAGGGCACCTCTCGAATTCACCCCTCCACTTT
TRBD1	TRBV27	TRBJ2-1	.	CASSPSLAQGVNNEQFF	TGTGCCAGCAGCCCCTCCCTGGCACAGGGGGTAAACAATGAGCAGTTCTTC
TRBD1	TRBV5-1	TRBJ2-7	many	CASSLGGVTYEQYF	TGCGCCAGCAGCTTAGGGGGCGTAACCTACGAGCAGTACTTC
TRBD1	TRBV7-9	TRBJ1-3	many	CASSPMGDSLAVGNTIYF	TGTGCCAGCAGCCCGATGGGGGACAGTCTCGCTGTTGGAAACACCATATATTTT